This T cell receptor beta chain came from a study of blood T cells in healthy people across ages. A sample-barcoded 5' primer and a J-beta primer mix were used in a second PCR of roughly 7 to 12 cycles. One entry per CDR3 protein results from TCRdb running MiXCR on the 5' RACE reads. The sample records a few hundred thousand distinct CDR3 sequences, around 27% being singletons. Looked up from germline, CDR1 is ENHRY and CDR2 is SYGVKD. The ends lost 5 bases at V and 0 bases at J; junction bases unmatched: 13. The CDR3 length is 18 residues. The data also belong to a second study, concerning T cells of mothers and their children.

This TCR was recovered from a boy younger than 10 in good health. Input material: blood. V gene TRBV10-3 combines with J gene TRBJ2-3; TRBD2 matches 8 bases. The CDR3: CAISPRGGRGLSTDTQYF. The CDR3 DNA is TGTGCCATCAGTCCTCGGGGGGGCCGAGGTCTAAGCACAGATACGCAGTATTTT.